The 16 T cell receptor beta chains listed next were all sequenced from one sample in a study of T cells in Graves' hyperthyroidism and ophthalmopathy. Template material for amplifying TCR beta CDR3 regions consisted of RNA transcripts. The study used the HTBI primer set for a first-round RT-PCR of the TCR CDR3. MiXCR, applied by TCRdb to the multiplex PCR reads, yields one record per CDR3 protein. The table includes 270,000 or so distinct CDR3 sequences, around 25% detected once. The source material was blood. These receptor sequences come from a man between 35 and 55 years old with Graves' hyperthyroidism that later progressed to Graves' ophthalmopathy.

The chain links TRBV29-1 to TRBJ1-2; perhaps TRBD1 as D (5 bases). The CDR3 is 15 amino acids. Trimming took 1 base from V and 3 from J, leaving 15 bases between them. Germline CDR1 SQVTM, CDR2 ANQGSEA. The CDR3 spells CSVEAQGPHHYGYTF. The CDR3 coding sequence is TGCAGCGTTGAAGCGCAGGGTCCCCACCACTATGGCTACACCTTC.

There are many counts of this clonotype. For the CDR3, the DNA is TGTGCCAGCAGCTTAGGATCAGGGAGTGAAGCTTTCTTT. It is translated as CASSLGSGSEAFF. The chain uses TRBV7-3 and TRBJ1-1; possible D gene TRBD1, 5 bases. Germline V gene sequence: CDR1 SGHTA, CDR2 FQGTGA. The CDR3 is made up of 13 amino acids. V was pared by 2 bases and J by 7 bases, with 11 bases between.

The chain is built from TRBV6-2 or TRBV6-3 and TRBJ2-2; D is unresolved. The CDR3 totals 15 residues. V lost 5 bases and J lost 0, with 10 bases in between. Germline CDR1 MNHEY, CDR2 SVGEGT. CDR3 in amino acids: CASSKIKANTGELFF. The CDR3 nucleotides are TGTGCCAGCAGTAAAATAAAGGCGAACACCGGGGAGCTGTTTTTT.

This clonotype was picked up many times. This chain connects TRBV7-9 to TRBJ2-7; TRBD1 agrees at 8 bases. The CDR3 has 13 residues. V shed 5 bases and J 5 bases; nucleotides not matched to a gene: 5. Germline lookup yields CDR1 SEHNR and CDR2 FQNEAQ (reference sequence). CDR3 protein: CASSPPGGDEQYF. The CDR3 nucleotides read TGTGCCAGCAGCCCCCCAGGGGGCGACGAGCAGTACTTC. Using reference TRBV7-9 and TRBJ2-7 for the parts outside the CDR3, the full variable domain is DTGVSQNPRHKITKRGQNVTFRCDPISEHNRLYWYRQTLGQGPEFLTYFQNEAQLEKSRLLSDRFSAERPKGSFSTLEIQRTEQGDSAMYLCASSPPGGDEQYFGPGTRLTVT.

This clonotype has ten or more counts. This chain joins TRBV30 and TRBJ1-2; no definite D call. The CDR3 sequence is 15 residues long. Germline V CDR1 and CDR2: GTSNPN, SVGIG (reference sequence). V lost 3 bases and J 1 base, leaving 15 bases between the germline ends. The CDR3 region has the DNA TGTGCCTGGAGGGGGTTATTTCGGATTAACTATGGCTACACCTTC. Translation gives CAWRGLFRINYGYTF.

The chain joins TRBV12-3 or TRBV12-4 to TRBJ2-7; D uncertain. V dropped 1 base and J dropped 7 bases, with 8 bases sitting between them. The CDR3 consists of 12 residues. Here the CDR3 reads CASSLGGTEQYF. The CDR3 DNA reads as TGTGCCAGCAGTTTAGGGGGTACTGAGCAGTACTTC.

This clonotype occurred many times. The CDR3 DNA sequence: TGTGCCAGCAGTTTAGCTCTCGAGCAGTACTTC. As protein: CASSLALEQYF. This sequence joins TRBV12-3 or TRBV12-4 and TRBJ2-7, with D unclear. The CDR3 has 11 amino acids. Trimming pared 0 bases from V and 6 bases from J, leaving 3 bases between.

The CDR3 reads CASSYSDGTPYEQYF. The CDR3 bases are TGTGCCAGCAGTTACTCCGATGGGACACCTTACGAGCAGTACTTC. The V gene is TRBV6-2 or TRBV6-3, the J gene TRBJ2-7; weak D call: TRBD1 (6 bases). Germline V CDR1 and CDR2: MNHEY, SVGEGT. Trimming removed 0 bases from V and 4 bases from J, with 13 bases in between. The CDR3 has 15 amino acids.

At least ten counts were recorded for this clonotype. The chain links TRBV12-3 or TRBV12-4 to TRBJ1-5; D call uncertain. The CDR3 length is 13 residues. V lost 3 bases and J lost 7, with 10 bases in between. The CDR3 region has the DNA TGTGCCAGCAGTTTCTCGGGGAACCAGCCCCAGCATTTT. It encodes CASSFSGNQPQHF.

There are many counts of this clonotype. This chain links TRBV6-5 with TRBJ2-7; the match to TRBD1 covers 8 bases. With 2 bases clipped from V and 3 bases from J, the junction kept 3 bases outside the gene matches. Germline assignment: CDR1 MNHEY and CDR2 SVGAGI. This CDR3 contains 14 residues. The CDR3 protein is CASSYNDRGYEQYF. CDR3 nucleotides: TGTGCCAGCAGTTACAATGACAGGGGCTACGAGCAGTACTTC.

This clonotype was recorded many times. The rearrangement joins TRBV12-3 or TRBV12-4 to TRBJ1-1; 7 bases are shared with TRBD1. This CDR3 is built from 17 residues. V gave up 5 bases and J gave up 3 bases; unmatched junction bases: 15. CDR3 nucleotides: TGTGCCAGCAGTCAGAGGCCTCTGACAGGGAGGGACACTGAAGCTTTCTTT. Its protein is CASSQRPLTGRDTEAFF.

This clonotype was recorded many times. The chain joins TRBV11-2 to TRBJ1-1; D is ambiguous. This CDR3 contains 13 residues. Germline-derived CDR1 and CDR2 are SGHAT and FQNNGV. Trimming took off 5 bases at V and 6 bases at J, with 13 bases between the two ends. Here the CDR3 reads CASSGTTWAEAFF. Written as DNA, the CDR3 is TGTGCCAGCAGCGGAACCACATGGGCTGAAGCTTTCTTT.

In regard to this clonotype: This may stem from a read error, because a much larger clone lies one nucleotide away. The gene calls are TRBV3-1 and TRBJ1-2; no clear D gene. CDR3 length: 12 residues. Germline V CDR1 and CDR2: LGHDT, YNNKEL (reference sequence). V was pared by 7 bases and J by 4 bases, with 10 bases between. The CDR3: CASNHQSYGYTF. The CDR3 DNA follows: TGTGCCAGCAACCACCAGAGCTATGGCTACACCTTC.

This clonotype was observed at least ten times. The V gene is TRBV10-3, the J gene TRBJ2-5; 10 bases are shared with TRBD1. The CDR3 is 16 amino acids. The V gene end was trimmed by 3 bases and the J gene end by 5 bases; junction bases not matched to a gene: 9. Germline V gene sequence: CDR1 ENHRY, CDR2 SYGVKD. CDR3 sequence: CAISETGTGAGETQYF. The CDR3 region has the DNA TGTGCCATCAGTGAAACCGGGACAGGGGCTGGTGAGACCCAGTACTTC.

This clonotype was seen only a few times. The chain is built from TRBV7-2 and TRBJ1-3; D remains ambiguous. Trimming cost V 0 bases and J 8 bases, with 14 bases left between them. The CDR3 loop spans 15 amino acids. Germline loops: CDR1 SGHTA, CDR2 FQGNSA. The CDR3 nucleotides are TGTGCCAGCAGCTTAGCGTACGGTAGCACAGACACCATATATTTT. Its translation: CASSLAYGSTDTIYF.

This clonotype occurred many times. The V and J genes are TRBV18 and TRBJ2-5; D gene uncertain. The CDR3 runs 14 residues. Germline V lookup: CDR1 KGHSH, CDR2 LQKENI. Trimming shortened V by 9 bases and J by 5 bases, and 19 bases separated the two germline ends. CDR3 sequence reads: CASSGLQDRETQYF. The DNA for the CDR3 is TGTGCCAGTTCAGGCCTGCAGGATAGGGAGACCCAGTACTTC.